This T cell receptor beta chain was found in a study of early T cells in non-severe SARS-CoV-2 infection. Study details: Alpha and beta chains were unpaired, from unsorted whole-blood bulk RNA.

Germline V CDR1 and CDR2: SQVTM, ANQGSEA. The junction had 3 bases not matched to a gene; V was cut back by 6 bases and J by 0 bases. This CDR3 has 14 amino acids. Study observations and caveats: Anti-spike CD8 specificities were favored by VDJdb matching, whose results missed private and CD4 specificities.

This clonotype turned up a few times. Its antigen is unknown. TCRdb used MiXCR to reprocess the 5' RACE reads, holding one entry per CDR3 protein. The sample comprises roughly 36,000 distinct CDR3 sequences, under 6.5% of which are singletons, and about an eighth rests with the top ten. What was sequenced was whole blood. This chain links TRBV29-1 with TRBJ1-5; 9 nucleotides match TRBD1. The sequence derives from an adult who was a healthcare worker with PCR-confirmed SARS-CoV-2 infection or an uninfected control (not recorded which). CDR3: CSVGTGLSNQPQHF. The CDR3 DNA reads as TGCAGCGTGGGGACAGGGCTTAGCAATCAGCCCCAGCATTTT.